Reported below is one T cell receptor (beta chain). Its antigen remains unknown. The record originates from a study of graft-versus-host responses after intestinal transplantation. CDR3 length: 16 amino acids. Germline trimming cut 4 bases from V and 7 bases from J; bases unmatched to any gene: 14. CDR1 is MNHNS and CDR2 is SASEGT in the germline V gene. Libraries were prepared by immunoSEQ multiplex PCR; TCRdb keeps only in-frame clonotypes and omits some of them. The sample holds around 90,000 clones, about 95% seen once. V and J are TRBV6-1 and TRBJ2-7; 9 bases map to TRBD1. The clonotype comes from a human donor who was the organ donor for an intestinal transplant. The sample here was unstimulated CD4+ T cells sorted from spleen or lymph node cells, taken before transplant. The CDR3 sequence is CASSGTGVWSSREQYF. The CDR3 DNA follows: TGTGCCAGCAGTGGGACAGGGGTTTGGTCCTCCCGGGAGCAGTACTTC.